This section outlines one T cell receptor (beta chain) sequence together with its context. This entry is derived from a study of blood T cell repertoires in COVID-19. Study background: The cDNA or gDNA used as material had been derived from T cells, B-cell-depleted T cells, or PBMCs.

In the authors' workflow: Researchers report that nucleated cell counts were estimated from reference gene primer amplification. Measured with immunoSEQ multiplex PCR; TCRdb has only the in-frame clones, and not every one. The V and J calls and the clone size are those of that table, but D and trimming were determined from the DNA. The repertoire consists of about 200,000 clones, with approximately 90% occurring once and the leading ten covering about a sixth. CDR1 and CDR2 from the germline V gene are LGHDT and YNNKEL (reference sequence). CDR3 length: 16 amino acids. Trimming removed 4 bases from V and 1 base from J, with 16 bases in between.

Material: peripheral blood. This sequence joins TRBV3-1 (or the pseudogene TRBV3-2) and TRBJ2-5; a weak D match, TRBD1 (5 bases). This sequence originates from a man aged 45-60 years with COVID-19, enrolled during active disease. CDR3: CASSPSDRRSQETQYF. CDR3 in DNA: TGTGCCAGCAGCCCTTCAGACAGACGATCCCAAGAGACCCAGTACTTC.